Detailed here is one TCR beta chain. Its binding antigen is unknown. Per-base quality was not reported, and no clone a single base away is much larger than it. Trimming costs V 3 bases and J 2 bases, and their ends lie 14 bases apart. The germline V gene (reference sequence) gives CDR1 as SEHNR and CDR2 as FQNEAQ. From the cysteine up to the phenylalanine, the CDR3 has a length of 16 residues. Left in the record is the CDR3 DNA by itself, 48 bases read in frame from the first base. Thawed PBMCs were FACS-sorted into unstimulated Tregs (CD4+CD25+CD127-), CD4+ non-Tregs (CD4+CD25-), CD4 cells and CD8 cells. Blood from healthy controls was obtained either as purchased buffy coats or from healthy volunteers. Healthy control blood was processed to PBMCs by Ficoll density gradient and cryopreserved, and patient PBMCs were collected before and after transplant. For TCRbeta CDR3 sequencing, genomic DNA was extracted from sorted cells using the QIAGEN DNeasy Blood and Tissue Kit. High-throughput TCRbeta CDR3 sequencing was carried out commercially through immunoSEQ, with PCR amplification with bias correction and internal controls included. Processing in the source paper ran as follows. Unique productive TCRbeta sequences were defined by CDR3 nucleotide sequence when primers matched and otherwise by CDR3 amino acid sequence together with Vbeta and Jbeta genes. To correct sorting error, sequences shared between sorted populations at a frequency ratio of 2:1 or less were removed; the rest were assigned to the higher population. A sequence was defined as donor-reactive if the sequence was expanded at least 5-fold in CFSE-low cells compared with unstimulated cells and had a frequency of at least 0.01% in CFSE-low cells. Repertoire divergence was quantified by Jensen-Shannon divergence calculated from the top 100 TCRbeta sequences ranked by frequency. For any sample with multiple sequencing runs, sorting error was corrected in each run separately before the runs were pooled. TCRdb took over this immuneACCESS table, retaining in-frame rearrangements with V and J assigned. Such tables are incomplete; in checked studies, under half of the missing clones stem from an unresolved V gene, and the remainder is unexplained. V, J and clone size were drawn from that table, and D and trimming were deduced from the DNA. Present in this sample are about 120,000 clones, roughly nine tenths of which were seen just once. Of the sample, roughly 0.63% falls within the top ten clones.

This entry is derived from a study of Tregs in tolerant kidney transplant recipients (dated by TCRdb to between 2018 and 2020). Background on the whole study: The study used TCRbeta sequencing to identify donor-specific regulatory T cells before combined kidney and bone marrow transplantation, then tracked those cells after transplant. Several methods of expanding Tregs specific for an allogeneic donor were compared by TCRbeta repertoire sequencing in 3 healthy controls. Points the paper makes about the study in general: Because the study included only a small number of patients, the results must be confirmed in larger populations and under other immunosuppression protocols. The most biologically relevant and donor-specific TCRbeta repertoire appeared to be identified by expanding Tregs with activated donor B cells. Biological reproducibility was not directly assessed, although technical replication error appeared to be minimal.

The sequence links TRBV7-9 to TRBJ1-3; the D region possibly corresponds to TRBD1 (5 bases align). Material for sequencing was CD4+ T cells from blood. The clonotype originates from a human donor in good health. At the DNA level, the sequence is TGTGCCAGCAGCTTGGCAGGGATGGCCGCTGGAAACACCATATATTTT. It encodes CASSLAGMAAGNTIYF.